This T cell receptor beta chain was sequenced in a study of shared clonotypes between healthy human individuals. The authors split each subset's genomic DNA evenly across several immunoSEQ plates. Original analysis: With immunoSEQ giving junction-only sequences and no quality scores, filtering differed. Sequenced by immunoSEQ multiplex PCR; TCRdb stores in-frame clones only, minus some. Clonal size and the V and J genes are those of that table, whereas D and trimming came from the DNA. The table lists some 200,000 clones, approximately 61% of them singletons. This CDR3 comprises 14 residues. Germline trimming cut 5 bases from V and 0 bases from J; bases unmatched to any gene: 4. Germline V gene sequence: CDR1 LGHNA, CDR2 YSLEER.

The material sequenced was memory CD4+ T cells sorted from blood. Subset reported: CD45RA-negative fraction. The chain has TRBV4-3 and TRBJ2-7, with 7 positions matching TRBD1. The sequence was collected from a man aged 30-40 years in good health. This CDR3 is CASSFGDSSYEQYF. As DNA, the CDR3 is TGCGCCAGCAGCTTTGGGGACAGCTCCTACGAGCAGTACTTC.